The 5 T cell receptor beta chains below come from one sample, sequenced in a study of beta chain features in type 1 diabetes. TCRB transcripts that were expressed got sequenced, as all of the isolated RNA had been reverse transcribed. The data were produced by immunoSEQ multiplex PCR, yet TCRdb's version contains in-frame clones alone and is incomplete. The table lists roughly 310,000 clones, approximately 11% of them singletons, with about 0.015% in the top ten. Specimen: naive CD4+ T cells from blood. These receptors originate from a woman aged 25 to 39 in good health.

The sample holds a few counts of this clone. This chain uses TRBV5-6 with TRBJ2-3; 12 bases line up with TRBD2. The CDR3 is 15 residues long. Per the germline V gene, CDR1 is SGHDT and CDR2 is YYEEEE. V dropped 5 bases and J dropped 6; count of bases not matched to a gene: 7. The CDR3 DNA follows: TGTGCCAGCAGATCTAGCGGGAGGGCGGTGGATACGCAGTATTTT. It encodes CASRSSGRAVDTQYF. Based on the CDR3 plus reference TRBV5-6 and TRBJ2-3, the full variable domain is DAGVTQSPTHLIKTRGQQVTLRCSPKSGHDTVSWYQQALGQGPQFIFQYYEEEERQRGNFPDRFSGHQFPNYSSELNVNALLLGDSALYLCASRSSGRAVDTQYFGPGTRLTVL.

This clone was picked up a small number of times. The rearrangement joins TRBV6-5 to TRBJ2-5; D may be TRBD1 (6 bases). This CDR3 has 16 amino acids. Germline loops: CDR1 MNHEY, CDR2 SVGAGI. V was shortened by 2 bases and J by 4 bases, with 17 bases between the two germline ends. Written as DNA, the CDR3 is TGTGCCAGCAGTTACCGGCCCTGGACAGAGCGAGAGACCCAGTACTTC. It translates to CASSYRPWTERETQYF.

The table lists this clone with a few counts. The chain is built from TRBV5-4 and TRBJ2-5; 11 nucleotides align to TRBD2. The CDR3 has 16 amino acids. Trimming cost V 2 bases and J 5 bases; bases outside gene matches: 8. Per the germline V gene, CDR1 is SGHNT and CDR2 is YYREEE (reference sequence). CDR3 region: CASSLDTSGSFETQYF. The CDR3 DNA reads TGTGCCAGCAGCTTAGACACTAGCGGGAGTTTTGAGACCCAGTACTTC.

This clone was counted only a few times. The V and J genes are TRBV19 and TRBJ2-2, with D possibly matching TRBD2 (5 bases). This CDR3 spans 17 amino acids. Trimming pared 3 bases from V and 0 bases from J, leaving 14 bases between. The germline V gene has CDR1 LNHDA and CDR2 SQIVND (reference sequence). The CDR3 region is CASSIGGSAANTGELFF. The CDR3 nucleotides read TGTGCCAGTAGTATTGGAGGCTCCGCTGCGAACACCGGGGAGCTGTTTTTT.

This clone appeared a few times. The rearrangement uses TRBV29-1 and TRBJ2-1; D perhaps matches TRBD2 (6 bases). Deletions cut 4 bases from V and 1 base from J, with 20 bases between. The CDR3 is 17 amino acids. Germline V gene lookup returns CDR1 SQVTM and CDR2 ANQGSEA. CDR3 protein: CSVGSGRRDGSYNEQFF. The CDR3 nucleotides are TGCAGCGTTGGATCCGGCCGGCGGGACGGATCCTACAATGAGCAGTTCTTC.